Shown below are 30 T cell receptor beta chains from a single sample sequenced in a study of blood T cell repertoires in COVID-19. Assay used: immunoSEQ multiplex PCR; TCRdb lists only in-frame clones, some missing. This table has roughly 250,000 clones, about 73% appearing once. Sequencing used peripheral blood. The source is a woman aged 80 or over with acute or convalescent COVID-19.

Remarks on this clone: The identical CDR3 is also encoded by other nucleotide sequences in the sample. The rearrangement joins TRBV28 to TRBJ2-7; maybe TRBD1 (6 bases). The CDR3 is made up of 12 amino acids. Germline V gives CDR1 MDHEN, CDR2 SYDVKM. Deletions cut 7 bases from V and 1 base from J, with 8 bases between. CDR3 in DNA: TGTGCCAGCACCCAGGGGTCCTACGAGCAGTACTTC. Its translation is CASTQGSYEQYF.

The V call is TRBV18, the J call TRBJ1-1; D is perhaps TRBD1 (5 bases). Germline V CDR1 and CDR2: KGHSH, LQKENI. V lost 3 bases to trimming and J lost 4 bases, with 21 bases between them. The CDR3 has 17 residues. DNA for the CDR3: TGTGCCAGCTCACCCCTAACTCTCACGCTCCAGGGCACTGAAGCTTTCTTT. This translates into CASSPLTLTLQGTEAFF.

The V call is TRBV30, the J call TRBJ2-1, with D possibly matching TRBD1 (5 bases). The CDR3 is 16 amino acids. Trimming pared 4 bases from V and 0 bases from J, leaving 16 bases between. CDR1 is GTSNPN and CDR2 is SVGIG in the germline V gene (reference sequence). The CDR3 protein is CAWTVTDASSYNEQFF. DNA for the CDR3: TGTGCCTGGACCGTGACAGACGCTAGCTCCTACAATGAGCAGTTCTTC.

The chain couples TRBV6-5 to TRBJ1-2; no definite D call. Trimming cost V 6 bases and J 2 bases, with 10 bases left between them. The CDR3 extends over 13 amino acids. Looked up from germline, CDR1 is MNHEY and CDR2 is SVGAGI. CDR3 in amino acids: CASRQQENYGYTF. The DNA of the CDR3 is TGTGCCAGCAGACAACAAGAAAACTATGGCTACACCTTC.

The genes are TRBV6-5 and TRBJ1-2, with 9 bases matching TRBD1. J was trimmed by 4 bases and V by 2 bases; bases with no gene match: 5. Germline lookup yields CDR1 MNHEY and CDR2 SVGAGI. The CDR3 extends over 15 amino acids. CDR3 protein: CASSYGQGPGYGYTF. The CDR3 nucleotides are TGTGCCAGCAGTTACGGACAGGGGCCCGGCTATGGCTACACCTTC.

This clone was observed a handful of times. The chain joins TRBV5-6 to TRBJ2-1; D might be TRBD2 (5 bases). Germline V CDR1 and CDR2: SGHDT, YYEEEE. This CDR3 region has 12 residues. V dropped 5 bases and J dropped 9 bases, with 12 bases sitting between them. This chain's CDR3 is CASRLRGLEQFF. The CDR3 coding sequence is TGTGCCAGCAGGCTTCGAGGGCTTGAGCAGTTCTTC.

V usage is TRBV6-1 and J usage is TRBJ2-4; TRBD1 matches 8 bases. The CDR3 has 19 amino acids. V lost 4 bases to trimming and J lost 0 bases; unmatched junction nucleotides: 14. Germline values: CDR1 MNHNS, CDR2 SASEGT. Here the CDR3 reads CASSAQGAGALLAKNIQYF. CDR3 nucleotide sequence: TGTGCCAGCAGTGCCCAGGGGGCAGGGGCGTTACTAGCCAAAAACATTCAGTACTTC.

In DNA, the CDR3 is TGCGCCAGCAGCCCCGCGGGCAGTACCGGGGAGCTGTTTTTT. Amino acid sequence: CASSPAGSTGELFF. V gene TRBV5-1 combines with J gene TRBJ2-2; TRBD2 is a possible D gene (5 bases). CDR1 is SGHRS and CDR2 is YFSETQ in the germline V gene. The CDR3 extends over 14 amino acids. V was clipped by 4 bases and J by 5 bases, with 12 bases between them.

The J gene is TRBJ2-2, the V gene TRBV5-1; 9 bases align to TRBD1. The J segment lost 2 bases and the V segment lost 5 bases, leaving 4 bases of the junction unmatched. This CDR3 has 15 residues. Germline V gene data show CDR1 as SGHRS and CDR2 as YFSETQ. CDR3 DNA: TGCGCCAGCAGGCGACAGGGGGGAAACACCGGGGAGCTGTTTTTT. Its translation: CASRRQGGNTGELFF. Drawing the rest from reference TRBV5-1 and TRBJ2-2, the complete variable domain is KAGVTQTPRYLIKTRGQQVTLSCSPISGHRSVSWYQQTPGQGLQFLFEYFSETQRNKGNFPGRFSGRQFSNSRSEMNVSTLELGDSALYLCASRRQGGNTGELFFGEGSRLTVL.

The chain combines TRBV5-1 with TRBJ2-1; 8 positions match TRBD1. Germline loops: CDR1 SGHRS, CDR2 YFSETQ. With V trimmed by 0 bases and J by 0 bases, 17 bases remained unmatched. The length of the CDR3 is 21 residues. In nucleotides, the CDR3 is TGCGCCAGCAGCTTGGCCCTTGGGACAGGCAACCTCCTGAGCTCCTACAATGAGCAGTTCTTC. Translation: CASSLALGTGNLLSSYNEQFF.

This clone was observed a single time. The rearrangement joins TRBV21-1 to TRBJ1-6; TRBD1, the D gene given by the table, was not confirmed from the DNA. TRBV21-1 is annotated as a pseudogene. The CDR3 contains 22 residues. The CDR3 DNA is TGTGCCAGCAGCAAAGTCAGGCATTGTTGCAGGGCCCGCAGCTCCTATAATTCACCCCTCCACTTT. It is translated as CASSKVRHCCRARSSYNSPLHF.

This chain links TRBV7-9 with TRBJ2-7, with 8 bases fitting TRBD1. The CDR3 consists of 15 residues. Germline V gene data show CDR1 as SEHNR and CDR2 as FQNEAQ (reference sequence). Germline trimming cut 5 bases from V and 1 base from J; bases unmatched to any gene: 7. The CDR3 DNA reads TGTGCCAGCAGCAAGACAGGGGCACCTTCCTACGAGCAGTACTTC. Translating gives CASSKTGAPSYEQYF.

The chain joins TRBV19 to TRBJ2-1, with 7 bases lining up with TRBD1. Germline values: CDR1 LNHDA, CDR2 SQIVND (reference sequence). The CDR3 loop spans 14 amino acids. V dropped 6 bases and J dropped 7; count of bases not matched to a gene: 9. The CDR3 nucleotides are TGTGCCAGTAGCCCGGGACAGTCCAAAAATGAGCAGTTCTTC. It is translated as CASSPGQSKNEQFF.

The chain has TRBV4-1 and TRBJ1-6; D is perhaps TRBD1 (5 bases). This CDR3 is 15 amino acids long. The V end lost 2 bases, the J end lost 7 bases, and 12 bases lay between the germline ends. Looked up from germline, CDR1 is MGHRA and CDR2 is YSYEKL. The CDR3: CASSQMGLKNSPLHF. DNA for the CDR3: TGCGCCAGCAGCCAAATGGGACTGAAGAATTCACCCCTCCACTTT.

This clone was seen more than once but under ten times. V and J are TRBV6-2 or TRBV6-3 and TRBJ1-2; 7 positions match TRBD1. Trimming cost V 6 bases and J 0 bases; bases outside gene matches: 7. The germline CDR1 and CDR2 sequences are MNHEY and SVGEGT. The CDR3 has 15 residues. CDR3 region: CASSQTGRANYGYTF. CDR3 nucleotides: TGTGCCAGCAGCCAGACAGGGAGAGCTAACTATGGCTACACCTTC.

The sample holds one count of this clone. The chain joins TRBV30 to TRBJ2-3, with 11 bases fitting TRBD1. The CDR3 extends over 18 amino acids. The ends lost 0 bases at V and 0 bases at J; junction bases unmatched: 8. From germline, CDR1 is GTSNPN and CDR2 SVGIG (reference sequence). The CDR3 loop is CAWSVYPGTGGSTDTQYF. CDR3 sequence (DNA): TGTGCCTGGAGTGTATACCCAGGGACAGGGGGAAGCACAGATACGCAGTATTTT.

The CDR3, as DNA: TGTGCCAGTAGTATAAACGGGGGGGCTGAAGCTTTCTTT. As protein: CASSINGGAEAFF. This chain uses TRBV19 with TRBJ1-1; perhaps TRBD1 as D (5 bases). V lost 2 bases and J lost 6, with 10 bases in between. The CDR3 runs 13 residues. CDR1 LNHDA and CDR2 SQIVND come from the germline V gene (reference sequence).

Here the CDR3 DNA reads TGTGCCAGCAGCTTAGGAGGGTCTAGCTTAGGTATCGGTGAGCAGTTCTTC. Residues: CASSLGGSSLGIGEQFF. V gene TRBV11-2 combines with J gene TRBJ2-1; possibly TRBD2 for D (5 bases). V was cut by 1 base and J by 9 bases, with 22 bases left in between. Germline V lookup: CDR1 SGHAT, CDR2 FQNNGV. This CDR3 contains 17 residues.

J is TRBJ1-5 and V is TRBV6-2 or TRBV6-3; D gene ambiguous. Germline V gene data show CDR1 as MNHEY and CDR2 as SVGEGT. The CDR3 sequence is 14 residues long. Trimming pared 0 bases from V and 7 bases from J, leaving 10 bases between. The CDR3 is CASSYSTKIQPQHF. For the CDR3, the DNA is TGTGCCAGCAGTTACTCCACAAAAATCCAGCCCCAGCATTTT.

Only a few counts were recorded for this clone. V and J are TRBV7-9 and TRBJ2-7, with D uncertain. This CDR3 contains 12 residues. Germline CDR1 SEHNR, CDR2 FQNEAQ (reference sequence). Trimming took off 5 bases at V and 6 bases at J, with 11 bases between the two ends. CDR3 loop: CASSPLRSEQYF. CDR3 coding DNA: TGTGCCAGCAGCCCACTTCGGTCCGAGCAGTACTTC.

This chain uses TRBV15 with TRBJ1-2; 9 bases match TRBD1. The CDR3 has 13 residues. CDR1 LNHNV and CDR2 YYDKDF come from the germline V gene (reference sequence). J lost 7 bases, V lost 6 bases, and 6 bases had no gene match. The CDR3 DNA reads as TGTGCCACCAGACCGGGACAGGGTAGTGGCTACACCTTC. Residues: CATRPGQGSGYTF.

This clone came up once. CDR3 bases: TGTGCCAGCAGGTCCGGGAGCTACTTACTGGCCCAGCATTTT. Amino acids: CASRSGSYLLAQHF. This chain links TRBV6-7 with TRBJ1-5; D unresolved. TRBV6-7 is an ORF for which the function is uncertain. Trimming took 6 bases from V and 11 from J, leaving 20 bases between them. The CDR3 runs 14 residues.

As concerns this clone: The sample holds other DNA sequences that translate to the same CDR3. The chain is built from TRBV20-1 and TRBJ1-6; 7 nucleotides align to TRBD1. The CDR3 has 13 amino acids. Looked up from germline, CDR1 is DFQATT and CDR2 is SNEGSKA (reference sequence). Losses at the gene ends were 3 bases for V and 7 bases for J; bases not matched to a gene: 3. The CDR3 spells CSASAGGNSPLHF. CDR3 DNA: TGCAGTGCTAGTGCAGGGGGAAATTCACCCCTCCACTTT.

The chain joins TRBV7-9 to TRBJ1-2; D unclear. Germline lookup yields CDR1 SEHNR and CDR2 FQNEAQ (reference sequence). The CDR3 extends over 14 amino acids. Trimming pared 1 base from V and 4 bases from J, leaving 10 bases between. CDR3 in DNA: TGTGCCAGCAGCTTAGGAGGGAGCCTCTATGGCTACACCTTC. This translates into CASSLGGSLYGYTF. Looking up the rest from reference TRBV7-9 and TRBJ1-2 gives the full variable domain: DTGVSQNPRHKITKRGQNVTFRCDPISEHNRLYWYRQTLGQGPEFLTYFQNEAQLEKSRLLSDRFSAERPKGSFSTLEIQRTEQGDSAMYLCASSLGGSLYGYTFGSGTRLTVV.

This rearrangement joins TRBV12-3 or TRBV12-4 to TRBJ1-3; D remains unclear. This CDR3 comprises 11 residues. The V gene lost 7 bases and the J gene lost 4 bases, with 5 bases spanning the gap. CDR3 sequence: CASTLGNTIYF. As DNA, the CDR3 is TGTGCCAGCACCCTAGGAAACACCATATATTTT.

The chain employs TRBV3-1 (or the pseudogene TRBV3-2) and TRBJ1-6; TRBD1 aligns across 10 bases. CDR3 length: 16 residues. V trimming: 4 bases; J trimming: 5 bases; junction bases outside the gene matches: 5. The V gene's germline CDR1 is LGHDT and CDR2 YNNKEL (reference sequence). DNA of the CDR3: TGTGCCAGCAGCCCGCGACAGGGGGCGGATAATTCACCCCTCCACTTT. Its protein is CASSPRQGADNSPLHF.

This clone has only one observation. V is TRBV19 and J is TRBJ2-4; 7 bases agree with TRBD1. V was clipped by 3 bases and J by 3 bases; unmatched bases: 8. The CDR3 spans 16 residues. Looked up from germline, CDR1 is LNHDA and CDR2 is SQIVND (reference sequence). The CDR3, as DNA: TGTGCCAGTAGTATCTATGGACAGGTGGGCAAAAACATTCAGTACTTC. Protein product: CASSIYGQVGKNIQYF.

CDR3 protein: CASSQGPPGAGNTIYF. In nucleotides, the CDR3 is TGTGCCAGCAGCCAAGGACCGCCCGGGGCTGGAAACACCATATATTTT. The rearrangement links TRBV3-1 (or the pseudogene TRBV3-2) to TRBJ1-3; no clear D gene. This CDR3 spans 16 amino acids. From germline, CDR1 is LGHDT and CDR2 YNNKEL (reference sequence). V shed 1 base and J shed 2 bases, with 12 bases lying between them.

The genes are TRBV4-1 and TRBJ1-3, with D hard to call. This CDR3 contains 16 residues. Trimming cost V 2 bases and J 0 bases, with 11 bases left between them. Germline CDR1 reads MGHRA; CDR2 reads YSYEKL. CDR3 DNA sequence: TGCGCCAGCAGCCAAAGTGGAGAAAACTCTGGAAACACCATATATTTT. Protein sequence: CASSQSGENSGNTIYF.

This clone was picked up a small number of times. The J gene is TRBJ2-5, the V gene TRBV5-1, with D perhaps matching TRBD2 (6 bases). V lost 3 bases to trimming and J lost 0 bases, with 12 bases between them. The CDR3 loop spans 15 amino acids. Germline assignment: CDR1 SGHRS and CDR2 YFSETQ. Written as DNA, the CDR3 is TGCGCCAGCAGCTGGGACTCCGTTGACCAAGAGACCCAGTACTTC. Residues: CASSWDSVDQETQYF.